This note documents a single TCR beta chain sequence. Its specificity is unknown. The data were obtained in a study of cytomegalovirus exposure and HLA in healthy donors. Across the study: A subsequent analysis reported that the 110 or so validation repertoires were produced on the same platform that had also been used for the approximately 710 first-cohort repertoires.

Libraries were prepared by immunoSEQ multiplex PCR; TCRdb keeps only in-frame clonotypes and omits some of them. There are under 200,000 clones in the sample; about 90% occur only once, and 4% to 4.5% lies in the top ten. Study conclusions and caveats: Most sequenced TCRs were rare (though some public TCRs occurred in many donors). Published work reported that the classifier diagnosed cytomegalovirus status with high specificity and sensitivity. 150 or so TCR beta chains were listed as cytomegalovirus-associated.

The source of this sequence is a man aged 18 to 35 in good health and CMV-seropositive. Material for sequencing was PBMCs.

The CDR3 is CASSQVLANTGELFF. DNA for the CDR3: TGCGCCAGCAGCCAAGTACTAGCGAACACCGGGGAGCTGTTTTTT. The chain combines TRBV4-1 with TRBJ2-2; TRBD2 might be the D (5 bases). The CDR3 contains 15 residues. In germline, CDR1 is MGHRA, CDR2 YSYEKL. Trimming cost V 1 base and J 0 bases, with 6 bases left between them.